Included here is one TCR beta chain sequence, with context. The antigen is unknown. The sample originates from a study of T cell responses to AZD1222 COVID-19 vaccine. Broader study findings: At study baseline, merely roughly 6 AZD1222 recipients were seropositive.

The assay was immunoSEQ multiplex PCR, and TCRdb's table has in-frame clones only and misses some. In the table there are about 56,000 clones, 80% to 90% of which are singletons. Trimming removed 1 base from V and 1 base from J, with 13 bases in between. CDR1 is SNHLY, CDR2 FYNNEI, per germline. This CDR3 has 16 residues. The sequencing used peripheral blood, collected on day 0 of AZD1222 vaccination. V gene TRBV2 combines with J gene TRBJ1-1, with D tentatively TRBD1 (5 bases). The clonotype comes from an adult in good health. The CDR3: CASSEDRDLRNTEAFF. In DNA, the CDR3 is TGTGCCAGCAGTGAAGACCGGGACTTGAGGAACACTGAAGCTTTCTTT.